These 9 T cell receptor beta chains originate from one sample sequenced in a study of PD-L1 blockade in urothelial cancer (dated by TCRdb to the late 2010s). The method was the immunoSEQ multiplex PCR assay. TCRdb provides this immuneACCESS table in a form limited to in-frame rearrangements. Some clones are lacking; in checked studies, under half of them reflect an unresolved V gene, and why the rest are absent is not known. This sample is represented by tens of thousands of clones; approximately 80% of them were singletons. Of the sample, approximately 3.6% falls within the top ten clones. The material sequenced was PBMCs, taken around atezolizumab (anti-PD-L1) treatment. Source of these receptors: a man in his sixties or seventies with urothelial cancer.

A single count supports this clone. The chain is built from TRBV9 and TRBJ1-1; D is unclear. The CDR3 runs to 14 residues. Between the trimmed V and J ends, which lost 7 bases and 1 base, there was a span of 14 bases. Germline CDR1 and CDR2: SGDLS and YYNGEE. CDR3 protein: CASGRGQANTEAFF. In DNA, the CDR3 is TGTGCCAGCGGCCGCGGGCAGGCGAACACTGAAGCTTTCTTT.

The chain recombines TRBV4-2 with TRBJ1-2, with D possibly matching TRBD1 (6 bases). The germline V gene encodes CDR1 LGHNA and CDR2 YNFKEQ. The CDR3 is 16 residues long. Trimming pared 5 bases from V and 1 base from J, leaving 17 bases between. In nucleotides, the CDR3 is TGTGCCAGCAGCTTATCGGCGAGACAGGATAACTATGGCTACACCTTC. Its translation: CASSLSARQDNYGYTF.

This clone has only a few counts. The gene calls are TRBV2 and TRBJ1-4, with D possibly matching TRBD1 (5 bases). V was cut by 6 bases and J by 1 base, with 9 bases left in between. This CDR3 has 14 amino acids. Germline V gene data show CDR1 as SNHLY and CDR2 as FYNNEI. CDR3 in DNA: TGTGCCAGCAGGCAAGGGGAAACTAATGAAAAACTGTTTTTT. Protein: CASRQGETNEKLFF.

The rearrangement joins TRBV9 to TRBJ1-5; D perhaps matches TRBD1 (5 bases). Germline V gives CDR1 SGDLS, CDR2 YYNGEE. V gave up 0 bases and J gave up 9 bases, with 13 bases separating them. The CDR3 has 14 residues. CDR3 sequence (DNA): TGTGCCAGCAGCGTAGAAGATCTGGGGGGGCCCCAGCATTTT. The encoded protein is CASSVEDLGGPQHF.

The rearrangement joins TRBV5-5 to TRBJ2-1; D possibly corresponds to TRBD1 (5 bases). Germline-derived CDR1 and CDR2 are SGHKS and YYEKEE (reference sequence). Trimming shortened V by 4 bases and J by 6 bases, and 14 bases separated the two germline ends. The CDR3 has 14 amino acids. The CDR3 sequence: CASSPILQGNEQFF. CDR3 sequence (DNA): TGTGCCAGCAGCCCAATTCTCCAGGGCAATGAGCAGTTCTTC.

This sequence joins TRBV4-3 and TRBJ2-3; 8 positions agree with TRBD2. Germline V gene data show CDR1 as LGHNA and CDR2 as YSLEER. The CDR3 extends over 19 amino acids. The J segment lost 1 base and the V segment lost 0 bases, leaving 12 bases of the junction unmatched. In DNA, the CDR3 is TGCGCCAGCAGCCAAGATTTCAGGGGAGGAGCGGGGGGCACAGATACGCAGTATTTT. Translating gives CASSQDFRGGAGGTDTQYF.

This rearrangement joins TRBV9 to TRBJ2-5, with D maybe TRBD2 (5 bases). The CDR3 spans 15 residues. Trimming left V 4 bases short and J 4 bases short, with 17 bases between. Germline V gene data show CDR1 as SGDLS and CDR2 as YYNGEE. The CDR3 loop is CASSFRSGGGETQYF. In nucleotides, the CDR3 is TGTGCCAGCAGCTTCAGGTCCGGAGGAGGAGAGACCCAGTACTTC.

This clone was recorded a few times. As DNA, the CDR3 is TGTGCCAGCAGCCCGCAGGGTATGTCACCCCTCCACTTT. Translation gives CASSPQGMSPLHF. The chain carries TRBV6-6 and TRBJ1-6; D is perhaps TRBD1 (5 bases). The CDR3 length is 13 residues. V was trimmed by 6 bases and J by 10 bases, leaving 13 bases between them. Germline CDR1 is MNHNY and CDR2 is SVGAGI (reference sequence).

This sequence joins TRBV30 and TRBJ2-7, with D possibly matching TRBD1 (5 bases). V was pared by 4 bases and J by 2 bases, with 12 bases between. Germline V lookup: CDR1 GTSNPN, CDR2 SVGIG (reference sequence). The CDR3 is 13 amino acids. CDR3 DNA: TGTGCCTGGAATGAGGACACAGCCTACGAGCAGTACTTC. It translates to CAWNEDTAYEQYF.